This T cell receptor beta chain was retrieved from a study of blood T cell repertoires in COVID-19. Per the study methods: Amplification with reference gene primers provided the estimates of nucleated cell counts. Clones were read by immunoSEQ multiplex PCR, and TCRdb kept only the in-frame ones, dropping some. That table supplies the V and J calls and clone size; D and trimming were determined from the DNA. Altogether around 130,000 clones are present, around 90% being singletons, with the ten largest covering 2.5% to 3%. Germline V gives CDR1 LNHDA, CDR2 SQIVND (reference sequence). The CDR3 runs 16 residues. While infection was still active, Seattle patients were enrolled and then followed longitudinally.

The sequence was collected from a human donor with COVID-19, enrolled during active disease. The donor label of this sample is uncertain. The sequenced material came from peripheral blood. The genes are TRBV19 and TRBJ1-5, with 12 bases fitting TRBD1. The CDR3 is CVSRAPGQGASGPQHF. Written as DNA, the CDR3 is TGTGTCAGCCGCGCCCCGGGACAGGGGGCTTCGGGGCCCCAGCATTTT.